Described below is a single T cell receptor beta chain sequence and its context. Germline CDR1 reads SGHRS; CDR2 reads YFSETQ. Trimming stripped 1 base from V and 4 bases from J, with 19 bases between. This CDR3 contains 17 residues. These data come from a study of T cell changes during pregnancy in multiple sclerosis. Assay used: immunoSEQ multiplex PCR; TCRdb lists only in-frame clones, some missing. The sample lists over 70,000 clones; around 94% were seen once. The V call is TRBV5-1, the J call TRBJ2-3, with D possibly TRBD2 on 5 matching bases. The specimen was peripheral blood, collected in the third trimester of pregnancy. The clonotype originates from a female donor with multiple sclerosis, enrolled in a pregnancy study. Here the CDR3 DNA reads TGCGCCAGCAGCTTGTACTTTCCGGGGTCTGCCGCAGATACGCAGTATTTT. This encodes CASSLYFPGSAADTQYF.